The TCR beta chain under discussion was sequenced for a study of T cell responses to AZD1222 COVID-19 vaccine. Looked up from germline, CDR1 is MNHEY and CDR2 is SVGAGI. The CDR3 consists of 15 residues. V gave up 6 bases and J gave up 0 bases; unmatched junction bases: 7. TCRdb's table, derived via immunoSEQ multiplex PCR, lists solely in-frame clones and lacks some. The sample carries some 150,000 clones, approximately 90% recorded once. The chain joins TRBV6-5 to TRBJ1-1, with TRBD1 matching 7 bases. Here the sequenced sample was peripheral blood, taken on day 0 of AZD1222 vaccination. The receptor was derived from an adult in good health. CDR3 amino acids: CASSRPTGLNTEAFF. The CDR3 DNA follows: TGTGCCAGCAGCCGCCCGACAGGGCTGAACACTGAAGCTTTCTTT.